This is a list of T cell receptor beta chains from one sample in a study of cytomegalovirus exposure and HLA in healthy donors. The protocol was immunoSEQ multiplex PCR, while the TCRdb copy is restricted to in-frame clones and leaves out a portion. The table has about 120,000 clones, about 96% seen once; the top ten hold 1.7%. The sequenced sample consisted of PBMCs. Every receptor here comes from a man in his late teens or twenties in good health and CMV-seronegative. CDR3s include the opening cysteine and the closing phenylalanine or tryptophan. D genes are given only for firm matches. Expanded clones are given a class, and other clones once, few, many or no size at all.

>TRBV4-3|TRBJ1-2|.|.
CASSPTEAPDYGYTF
TGCGCCAGCAGCCCGACGGAGGCCCCCGACTATGGCTACACCTTC
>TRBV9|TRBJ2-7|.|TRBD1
CASSASGTGLLGDHF
TGTGCCAGCAGCGCTTCCGGGACAGGTCTCCTTGGGGACCACTTC
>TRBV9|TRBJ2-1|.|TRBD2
CASSFSGDPYNEQFF
TGTGCCAGCAGCTTTAGCGGGGACCCGTACAATGAGCAGTTCTTC
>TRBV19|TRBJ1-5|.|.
CASSIWSGRSNQPQHF
TGTGCCAGTAGTATATGGTCAGGGAGGTCAAATCAGCCCCAGCATTTT
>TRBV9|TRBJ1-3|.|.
CASRGRNSGNTIYF
TGTGCCAGCAGAGGGAGGAACTCTGGAAACACCATATATTTT
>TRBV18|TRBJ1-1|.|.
CASSPKQDTEAFF
TGTGCCAGCTCACCCAAACAGGACACTGAAGCTTTCTTT
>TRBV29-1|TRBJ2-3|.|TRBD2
CSVEPAGLAGVGDTQYF
TGCAGCGTTGAACCCGCGGGGCTAGCGGGAGTAGGGGATACGCAGTATTTT
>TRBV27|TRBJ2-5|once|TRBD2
CASSVLAGGGETQYF
TGTGCCAGCAGCGTACTAGCGGGAGGTGGAGAGACCCAGTACTTC
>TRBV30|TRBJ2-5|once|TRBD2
CAWTPGTSGQETQYF
TGTGCCTGGACACCGGGGACTAGCGGACAAGAGACCCAGTACTTC
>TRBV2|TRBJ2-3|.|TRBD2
CASSAGLAGGTDTQYF
TGTGCCAGCAGTGCAGGACTAGCGGGAGGCACAGATACGCAGTATTTT
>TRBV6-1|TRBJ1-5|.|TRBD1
CASSEAGTGKGHGQPQHF
TGTGCCAGCAGTGAAGCCGGGACAGGTAAGGGGCATGGGCAGCCCCAGCATTTT
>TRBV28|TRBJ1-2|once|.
CASSFQGWGSYGYTF
TGTGCCAGCAGTTTCCAGGGGTGGGGGAGCTATGGCTACACCTTC
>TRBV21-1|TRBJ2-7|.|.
CASSKGRTSGSSYEQYF
TGTGCCAGCAGCAAAGGGAGGACTAGCGGGAGCTCCTACGAGCAGTACTTC
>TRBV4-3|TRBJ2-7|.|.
CASSHGTRGTYEQYF
TGCGCCAGCAGCCACGGGACACGGGGAACCTACGAGCAGTACTTC
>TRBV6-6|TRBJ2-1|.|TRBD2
CASCLLAGVGNEQFF
TGTGCCAGCTGCCTCCTAGCGGGAGTGGGGAATGAGCAGTTCTTC
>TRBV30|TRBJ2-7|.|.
CAWSGQGHLYYEQYF
TGTGCCTGGAGTGGCCAGGGACACCTTTACTACGAGCAGTACTTC